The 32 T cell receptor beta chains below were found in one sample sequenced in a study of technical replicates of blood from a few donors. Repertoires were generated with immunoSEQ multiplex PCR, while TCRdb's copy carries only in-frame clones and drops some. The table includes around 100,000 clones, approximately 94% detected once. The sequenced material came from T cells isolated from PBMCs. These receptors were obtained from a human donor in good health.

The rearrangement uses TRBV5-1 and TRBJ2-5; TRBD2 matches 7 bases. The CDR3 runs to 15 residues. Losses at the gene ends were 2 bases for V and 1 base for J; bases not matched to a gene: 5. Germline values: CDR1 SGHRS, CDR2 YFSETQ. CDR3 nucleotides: TGCGCCAGCAGCTTTGGGGGAGGGCCCCAAGAGACCCAGTACTTC. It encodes CASSFGGGPQETQYF.

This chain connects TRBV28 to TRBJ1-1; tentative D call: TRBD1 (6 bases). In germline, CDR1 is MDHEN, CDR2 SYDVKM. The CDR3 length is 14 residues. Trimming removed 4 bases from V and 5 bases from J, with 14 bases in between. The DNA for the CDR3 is TGTGCCAGCAGTTACTCAGGGGAAGGAACTGAAGCTTTCTTT. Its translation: CASSYSGEGTEAFF. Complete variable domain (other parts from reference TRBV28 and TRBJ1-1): DVKVTQSSRYLVKRTGEKVFLECVQDMDHENMFWYRQDPGLGLRLIYFSYDVKMKEKGDIPEGYSVSREKKERFSLILESASTNQTSMYLCASSYSGEGTEAFFGQGTRLTVV.

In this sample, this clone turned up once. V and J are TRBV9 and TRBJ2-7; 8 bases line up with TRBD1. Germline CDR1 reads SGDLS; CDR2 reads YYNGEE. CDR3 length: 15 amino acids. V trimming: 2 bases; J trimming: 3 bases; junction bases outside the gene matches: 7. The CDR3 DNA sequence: TGTGCCAGCAGCGTTTTGGGCGACAGGGGCTACGAGCAGTACTTC. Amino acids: CASSVLGDRGYEQYF.

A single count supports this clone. CDR3 DNA: TGTGCCAGCAGCCCCCAAGAGTTTGCAACTAATGAAAAACTGTTTTTT. It yields the protein CASSPQEFATNEKLFF. The chain uses TRBV5-8 and TRBJ1-4; D gene ambiguous. There are 16 residues in the CDR3. The V end was cut by 4 bases, the J end by 0 bases, with 13 bases between. Germline V gives CDR1 SGHTS, CDR2 YDEGEE.

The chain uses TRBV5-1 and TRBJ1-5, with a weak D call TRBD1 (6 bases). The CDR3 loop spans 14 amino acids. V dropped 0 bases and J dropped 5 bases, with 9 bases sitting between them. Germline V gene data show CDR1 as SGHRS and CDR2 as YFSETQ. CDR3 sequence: CASSLGQADQPQHF. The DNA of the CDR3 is TGCGCCAGCAGCTTGGGACAGGCGGATCAGCCCCAGCATTTT.

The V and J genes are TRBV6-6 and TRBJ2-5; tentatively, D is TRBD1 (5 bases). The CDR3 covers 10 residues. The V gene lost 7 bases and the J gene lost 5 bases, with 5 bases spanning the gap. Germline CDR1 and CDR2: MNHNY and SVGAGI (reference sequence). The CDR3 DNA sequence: TGTGCCAGCAAGGGGGAGACCCAGTACTTC. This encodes CASKGETQYF.

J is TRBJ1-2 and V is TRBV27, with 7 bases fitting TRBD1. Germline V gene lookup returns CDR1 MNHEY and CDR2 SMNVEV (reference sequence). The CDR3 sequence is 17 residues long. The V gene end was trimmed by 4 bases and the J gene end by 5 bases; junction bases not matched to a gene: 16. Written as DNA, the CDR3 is TGTGCCAGCAGTTATATCACGCCCGGACAGGCTGGTTATGGCTACACCTTC. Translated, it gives CASSYITPGQAGYGYTF.

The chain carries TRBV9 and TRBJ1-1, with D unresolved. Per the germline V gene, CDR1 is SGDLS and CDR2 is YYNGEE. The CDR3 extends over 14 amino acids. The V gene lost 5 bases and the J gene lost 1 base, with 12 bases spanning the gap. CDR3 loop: CASSLLKSNTEAFF. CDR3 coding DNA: TGTGCCAGCAGTTTACTTAAGTCGAACACTGAAGCTTTCTTT.

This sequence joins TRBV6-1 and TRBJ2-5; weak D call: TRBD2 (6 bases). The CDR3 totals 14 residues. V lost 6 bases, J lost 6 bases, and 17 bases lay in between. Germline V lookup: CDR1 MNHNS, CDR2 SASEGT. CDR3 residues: CASRQRDSGKTQYF. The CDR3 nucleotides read TGTGCCAGCAGGCAACGGGACTCGGGGAAGACCCAGTACTTC.

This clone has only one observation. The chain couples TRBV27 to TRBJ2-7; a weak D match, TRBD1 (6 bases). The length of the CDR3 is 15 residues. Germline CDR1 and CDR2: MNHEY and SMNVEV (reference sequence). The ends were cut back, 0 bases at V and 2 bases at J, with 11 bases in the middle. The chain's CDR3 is CASSLSMTGAYEQYF. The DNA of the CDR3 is TGTGCCAGCAGTTTATCGATGACAGGCGCCTACGAGCAGTACTTC.

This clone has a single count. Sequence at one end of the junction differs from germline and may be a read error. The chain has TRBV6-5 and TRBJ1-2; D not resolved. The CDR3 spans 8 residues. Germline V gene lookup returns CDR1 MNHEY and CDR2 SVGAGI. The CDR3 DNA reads TGTGCCAGCAGGCCCATTGCGTTC. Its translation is CASRPIAF.

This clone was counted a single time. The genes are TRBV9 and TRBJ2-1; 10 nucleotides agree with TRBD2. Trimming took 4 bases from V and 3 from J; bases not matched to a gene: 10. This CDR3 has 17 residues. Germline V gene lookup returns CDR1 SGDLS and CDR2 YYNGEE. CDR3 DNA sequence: TGTGCCAGCAGCCTAAGAGGTCTAGCGGGAGACTACAATGAGCAGTTCTTC. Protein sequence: CASSLRGLAGDYNEQFF.

The CDR3 is CASSRTSGSSDTQYF. DNA for the CDR3: TGTGCCAGCAGTCGGACTAGCGGGAGCTCAGATACGCAGTATTTT. The chain has TRBV2 and TRBJ2-3; 13 nucleotides align to TRBD2. CDR3 length: 15 residues. V lost 5 bases and J lost 4; bases outside the gene matches: 3. Germline V gene data show CDR1 as SNHLY and CDR2 as FYNNEI.

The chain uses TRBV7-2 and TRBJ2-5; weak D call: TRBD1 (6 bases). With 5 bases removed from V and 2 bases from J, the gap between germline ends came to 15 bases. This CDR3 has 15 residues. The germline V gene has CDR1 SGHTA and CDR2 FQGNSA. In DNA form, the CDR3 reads TGTGCCAGCAGCCCCTCCCGGACAGAGCAAGAGACCCAGTACTTC. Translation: CASSPSRTEQETQYF.

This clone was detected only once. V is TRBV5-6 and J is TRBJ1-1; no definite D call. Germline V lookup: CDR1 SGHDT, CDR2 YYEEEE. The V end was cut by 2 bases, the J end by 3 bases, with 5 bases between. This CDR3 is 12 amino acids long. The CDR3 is CASSLQHTEAFF. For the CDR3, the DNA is TGTGCCAGCAGCTTACAGCACACTGAAGCTTTCTTT.

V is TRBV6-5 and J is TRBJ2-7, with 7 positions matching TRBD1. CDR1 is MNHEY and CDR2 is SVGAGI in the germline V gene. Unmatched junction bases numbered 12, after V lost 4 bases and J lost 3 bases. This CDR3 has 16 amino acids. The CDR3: CASSSSVGQQLYEQYF. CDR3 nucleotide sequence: TGTGCCAGCAGTTCCTCCGTGGGACAGCAGCTCTACGAGCAGTACTTC.

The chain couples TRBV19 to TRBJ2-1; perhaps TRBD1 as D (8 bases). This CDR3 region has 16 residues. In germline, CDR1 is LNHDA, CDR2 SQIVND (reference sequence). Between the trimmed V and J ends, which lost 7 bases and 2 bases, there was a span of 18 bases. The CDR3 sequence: CASTNRGGFAYNEQFF. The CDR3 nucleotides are TGTGCCAGTACCAACAGGGGGGGCTTCGCCTACAATGAGCAGTTCTTC.

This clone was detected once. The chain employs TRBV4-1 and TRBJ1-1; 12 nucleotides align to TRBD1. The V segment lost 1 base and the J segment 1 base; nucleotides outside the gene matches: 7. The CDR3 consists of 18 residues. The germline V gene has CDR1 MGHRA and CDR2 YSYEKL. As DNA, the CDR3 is TGCGCCAGCAGCCAAGTTGGGACAGGGGGCCTAAGGAACACTGAAGCTTTCTTT. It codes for CASSQVGTGGLRNTEAFF.

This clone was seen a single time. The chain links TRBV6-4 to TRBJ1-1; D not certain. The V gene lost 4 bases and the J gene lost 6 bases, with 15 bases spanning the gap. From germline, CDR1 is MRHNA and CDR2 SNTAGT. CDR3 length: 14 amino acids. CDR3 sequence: CASSVQIGYPEAFF. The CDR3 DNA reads TGTGCCAGCAGTGTACAGATAGGTTATCCTGAAGCTTTCTTT.

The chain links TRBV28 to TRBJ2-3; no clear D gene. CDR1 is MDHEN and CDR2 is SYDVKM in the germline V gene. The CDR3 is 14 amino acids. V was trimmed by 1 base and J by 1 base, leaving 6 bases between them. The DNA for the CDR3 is TGTGCCAGCAGTTTATTAGGAGGCACAGATACGCAGTATTTT. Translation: CASSLLGGTDTQYF.

This CDR3 reads CASSVGLVSYEQYF. The CDR3, as DNA: TGTGCCAGCAGCGTCGGACTAGTTTCCTACGAGCAGTACTTC. This chain links TRBV9 with TRBJ2-7; 7 nucleotides agree with TRBD2. This CDR3 contains 14 residues. Per germline, CDR1 SGDLS and CDR2 YYNGEE. After removal of 2 bases from V and 1 base from J, the junction contained 3 bases not matched to a gene.

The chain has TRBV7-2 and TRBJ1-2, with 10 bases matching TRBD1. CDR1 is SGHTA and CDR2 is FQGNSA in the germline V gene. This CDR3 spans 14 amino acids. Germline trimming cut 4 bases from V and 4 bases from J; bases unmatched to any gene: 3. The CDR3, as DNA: TGTGCCAGCAGCTCAGACAGGGGGCCCTATGGCTACACCTTC. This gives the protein CASSSDRGPYGYTF.

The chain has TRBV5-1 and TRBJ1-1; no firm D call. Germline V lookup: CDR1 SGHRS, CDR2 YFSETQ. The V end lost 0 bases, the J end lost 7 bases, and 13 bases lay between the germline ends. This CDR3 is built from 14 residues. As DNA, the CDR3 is TGCGCCAGCAGCTTGGTCCCGGGGTCCGATGAAGCTTTCTTT. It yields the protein CASSLVPGSDEAFF.

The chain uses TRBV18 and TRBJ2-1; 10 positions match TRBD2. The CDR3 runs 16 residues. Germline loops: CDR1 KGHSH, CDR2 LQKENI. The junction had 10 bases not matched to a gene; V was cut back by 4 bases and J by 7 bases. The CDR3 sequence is CASSQSSGSGENEQFF. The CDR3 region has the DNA TGTGCCAGCTCACAATCTAGCGGGAGTGGGGAGAATGAGCAGTTCTTC.

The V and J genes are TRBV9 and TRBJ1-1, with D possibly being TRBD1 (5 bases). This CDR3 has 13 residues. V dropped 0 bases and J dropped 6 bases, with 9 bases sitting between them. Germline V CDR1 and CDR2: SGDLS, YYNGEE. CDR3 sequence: CASSVGRGSEAFF. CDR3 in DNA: TGTGCCAGCAGCGTAGGGAGGGGTTCTGAAGCTTTCTTT.

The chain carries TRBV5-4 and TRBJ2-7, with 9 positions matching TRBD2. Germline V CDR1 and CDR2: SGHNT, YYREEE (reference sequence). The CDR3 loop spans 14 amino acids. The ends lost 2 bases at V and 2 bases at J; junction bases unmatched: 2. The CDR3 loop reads CASSFAGGAYEQYF. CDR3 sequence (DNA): TGTGCCAGCAGCTTCGCGGGAGGGGCCTACGAGCAGTACTTC. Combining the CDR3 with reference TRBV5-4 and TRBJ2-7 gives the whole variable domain ETGVTQSPTHLIKTRGQQVTLRCSSQSGHNTVSWYQQALGQGPQFIFQYYREEENGRGNFPPRFSGLQFPNYSSELNVNALELDDSALYLCASSFAGGAYEQYFGPGTRLTVT.

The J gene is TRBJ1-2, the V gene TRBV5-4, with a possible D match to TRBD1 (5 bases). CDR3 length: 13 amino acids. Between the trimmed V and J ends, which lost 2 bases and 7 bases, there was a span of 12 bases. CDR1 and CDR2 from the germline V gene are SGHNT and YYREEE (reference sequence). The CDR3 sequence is CASSFRGTSGYTF. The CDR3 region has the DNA TGTGCCAGCAGCTTTCGGGGGACTAGTGGCTACACCTTC.

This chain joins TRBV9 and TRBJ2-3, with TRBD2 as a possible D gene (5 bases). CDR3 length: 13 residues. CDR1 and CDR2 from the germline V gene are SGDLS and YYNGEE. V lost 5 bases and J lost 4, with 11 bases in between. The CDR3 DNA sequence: TGTGCCAGCAGACCAACCGGGGCAGATACGCAGTATTTT. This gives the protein CASRPTGADTQYF.

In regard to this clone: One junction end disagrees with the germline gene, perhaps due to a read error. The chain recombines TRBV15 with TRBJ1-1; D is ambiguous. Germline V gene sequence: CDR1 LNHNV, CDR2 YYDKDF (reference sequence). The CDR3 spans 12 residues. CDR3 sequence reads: CATSSSSPEAFF. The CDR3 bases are TGTGCCACCAGCAGCTCCTCGCCTGAGGCTTTCTTT.

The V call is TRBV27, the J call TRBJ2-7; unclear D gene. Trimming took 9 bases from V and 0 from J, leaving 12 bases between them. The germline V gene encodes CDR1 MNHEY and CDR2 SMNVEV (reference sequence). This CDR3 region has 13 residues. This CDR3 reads CASLEPLSYEQYF. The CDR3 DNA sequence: TGTGCCAGTTTAGAACCTCTCTCCTACGAGCAGTACTTC.

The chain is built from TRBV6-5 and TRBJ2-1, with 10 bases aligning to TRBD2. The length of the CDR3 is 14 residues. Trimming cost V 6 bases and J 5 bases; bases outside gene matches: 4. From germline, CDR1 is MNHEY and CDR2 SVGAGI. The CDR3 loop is CASSGLADNNEQFF. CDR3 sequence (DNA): TGTGCCAGCAGCGGACTAGCGGACAACAATGAGCAGTTCTTC.

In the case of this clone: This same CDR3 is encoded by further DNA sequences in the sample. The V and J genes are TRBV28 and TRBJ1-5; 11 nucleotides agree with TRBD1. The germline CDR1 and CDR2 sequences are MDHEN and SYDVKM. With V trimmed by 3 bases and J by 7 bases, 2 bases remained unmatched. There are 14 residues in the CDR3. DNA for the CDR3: TGTGCCAGCAGTTTGAGGACAGGGGGCCAGCCCCAGCATTTT. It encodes CASSLRTGGQPQHF. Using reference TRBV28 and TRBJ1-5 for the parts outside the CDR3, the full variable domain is DVKVTQSSRYLVKRTGEKVFLECVQDMDHENMFWYRQDPGLGLRLIYFSYDVKMKEKGDIPEGYSVSREKKERFSLILESASTNQTSMYLCASSLRTGGQPQHFGDGTRLSIL.